This is a list of T cell receptor beta chains from one sample in a study of vaccination and CD4 T cells after COVID-19. TCRdb processed the PCR reads anew with MiXCR; each CDR3 protein has one entry. The sample lists about 26,000 distinct CDR3 sequences, less than 65% seen once, with approximately 5% in the top ten. The antigens of these receptors remain unknown. Specimen: CD4+ T cells from blood, cultured in vitro. The receptors come from a human donor who had recovered from COVID-19. The CDR3 runs from the conserved cysteine through the conserved F or W. A D gene is named only where the DNA matches it firmly.

v_gene	d_gene	CDR3aa
TRBV20-1	NA	CSARVSDGSNQPQHF
TRBV19	NA	CASTPQPGGREAFF
TRBV5-6	NA	CASSLRDTLGGGYTF
TRBV4-3	TRBD1	CASSQAGTGNNEQFF
TRBV6-1	NA	CASSPEYTSQPQHF
TRBV15	NA	CATSRRWWQTNTEAFF
TRBV28	TRBD2	CASSLGTRVTGELFF
TRBV25-1	TRBD1	CASSEQGQGGGYTF
TRBV20-1	NA	CSASTDTQYF
TRBV27	NA	CASSSLGGWGRETQYF
TRBV11-3	NA	CASSLGEITTDTQYF
TRBV7-9	NA	CASGSAGYTF
TRBV6-5	NA	CASSYISGSTDTQYF
TRBV6-1	NA	CASSEFQAVTGELFF
TRBV6-1	TRBD1	CASSRDRVSYEQYF
TRBV4-3	NA	CASSRDQDYNSPLHF
TRBV15	NA	CATSRDPRGAKNIQYF
TRBV20-1	NA	CSASLGRSYGKTQYF
TRBV20-1	NA	CSARDSFRYGYTF
TRBV10-1	NA	CASSEVRIGELFF
TRBV7-2	NA	CASSLRIEVLGYEQYF
TRBV7-6	NA	CASSFGQGSYGYTF
TRBV20-1	NA	CSARRRGNTGELFF
TRBV19	NA	CASIGQTYSNQPQHF
TRBV7-9	NA	CASSYQGTNTGELFF
TRBV7-2	NA	CASRPTLAGNTIYF
TRBV6-5	NA	CASSYTQATEAFF
TRBV20-1	TRBD2	CSARTSGKGHEQFF
TRBV7-9	NA	CASSLEGGQPQHF
TRBV20-1	NA	CSARDRGAGAEAFF
TRBV7-2	NA	CASSLTDIHGYTF
TRBV19	TRBD2	CASSRLATDTQYF
TRBV20-1	TRBD2	CSARDWGAGGGTDAQYF
TRBV2	TRBD1	CASRYTGTANQPQHF
TRBV6-1	NA	CASEPTILNQPQHF
TRBV7-2	TRBD1	CASSSSGRDSAYEQYF
TRBV20-1	NA	CSARGEAGEQYF
TRBV4-1	NA	CASSQQYQETQYF
TRBV15	TRBD1	CATSRNRGATEAFF
TRBV10-1	TRBD1	CASSLDRGRGGELFF
TRBV7-9	NA	CASSFPGVETQYF
TRBV6-5	NA	CASSSQINQPQHF
TRBV20-1	NA	CSASWGGAQPQHF
TRBV7-8	NA	CASSPRRSLGYEQYF
TRBV24-1	NA	CATSDLKGTEAFF
TRBV4-3	NA	CASSQDGQGYGYTF
TRBV20-1	NA	CSATGTVYEQYF
TRBV19	TRBD1	CASSTSPGQGIGVGGYTF
TRBV18	NA	CASSSGQGGNTEAFF
TRBV5-1	NA	CASSRGGQNTEAFF
TRBV12-3/TRBV12-4	TRBD1	CASRDNRGLRTEAFF
TRBV27	NA	CASSLGAQGGQPQHF